A few counts support the clone carrying this T cell receptor beta chain. The antigen remains unidentified. The data originate from a study of radiotherapy plus CTLA-4 blockade in lung cancer. Overall study: Patients showed objective responses in about 20% of cases and disease control in around 30%. Study results and limitations: Blood saw expansion of tumor-derived TCR clones after radiotherapy plus ipilimumab. The best prediction of response reportedly came from early blood T cell clone dynamics, with interferon-beta.

Using immunoSEQ multiplex PCR, the repertoire was profiled, and TCRdb retains in-frame clones only, with some absent. This table has just under 60,000 clones, about 72% appearing once. The CDR3 length is 15 residues. Germline V gene data show CDR1 as SGHNT and CDR2 as YENEEA. Treatment of patients with chemo-refractory metastatic non-small-cell lung cancer consisted of focal radiation plus CTLA-4 blockade with ipilimumab. The receptor comes from a human donor with non-small cell lung cancer whose response to radiotherapy plus ipilimumab could not be evaluated. The J gene is TRBJ2-5, the V gene TRBV11-3; D possibly corresponds to TRBD1 (5 bases). The DNA end favors TRBJ2-7, so the J call may be wrong. The sequencing here drew on peripheral blood, taken from a patient treated with radiotherapy plus ipilimumab. CDR3 loop: CASSLVPTDIYEQYF. As DNA, the CDR3 is TGTGCCAGCAGCTTAGTTCCGACAGACATCTACGAGCAGTACTTC.